This T cell receptor beta chain was observed in a study of cytomegalovirus exposure and HLA in healthy donors. There are 16 residues in the CDR3. The ends were cut back, 1 base at V and 0 bases at J, with 13 bases in the middle. Germline V gene sequence: CDR1 SGHDT, CDR2 YYEEEE. Primers: 60 Vbeta forward and 13 Jbeta reverse. The method was immunoSEQ multiplex PCR; TCRdb's version includes in-frame clones alone and lacks a portion of them. The table includes 100,000 to 150,000 clones, less than 85% detected once. The sequence was obtained from a man aged 25-45 years in good health and CMV-seropositive. Sample: PBMCs. The V gene is TRBV5-6, the J gene TRBJ1-2; D perhaps matches TRBD1 (6 bases). The DNA for the CDR3 is TGTGCCAGCAGCTTGTATTCAGGGGATCCTAACTATGGCTACACCTTC. Its translation is CASSLYSGDPNYGYTF.